This T cell receptor (beta chain) comes out of a study of OX40 agonist ivuxolimab in advanced cancers. As for the study in general: Across the patients, intravenous ivuxolimab was delivered every 2 weeks at 0.01 to 10 mg/kg. Around 40% of patients had received prior checkpoint inhibitor therapy.

Germline values: CDR1 WSHSY, CDR2 SAAADI. The CDR3 spans 12 residues. V was pared by 7 bases and J by 5 bases, with 8 bases between. Only in-frame clones appear in the TCRdb table, and some are missing; sequencing was by immunoSEQ multiplex PCR. The sample has some 63,000 clones, over 75% seen once; the top ten hold approximately 14%. This clone was recorded once. Its antigen is not known. Findings and limits, study-wide: Expanded peripheral T cells had an undetermined antigen specificity.

The specimen was CD4+ or CD8+ T cells sorted from blood, collected in a trial of the OX40 agonist ivuxolimab. The source is an adult with an advanced solid tumor such as melanoma, head and neck, liver or kidney cancer. V and J are TRBV10-2 and TRBJ2-2; D possibly corresponds to TRBD2 (5 bases). This CDR3 reads CASNRETGELFF. CDR3 nucleotides: TGCGCCAGCAACCGGGAAACCGGGGAGCTGTTTTTT.